This T cell receptor beta chain derives from a study of T cell repertoires in cytomegalovirus infection. A single record per CDR3 protein comes from TCRdb applying MiXCR to the reads. The sample shows approximately 700,000 distinct CDR3 sequences, under 40% of them seen only once. This clonotype occurred a few times. CDR3 length: 15 amino acids. Trimming pared 0 bases from V and 4 bases from J, leaving 10 bases between. Germline V gives CDR1 SGHTA, CDR2 FQGNSA. The receptor comes from a human donor in good health (CMV status not recorded). Some clones in this sample may be carry-over from other donors' samples. The chain recombines TRBV7-2 with TRBJ2-4, with D possibly matching TRBD1 (5 bases). Specimen: PBMCs. CDR3 protein: CASSLAHRPKNIQYF. As DNA, the CDR3 is TGTGCCAGCAGCTTAGCCCACAGGCCAAAAAACATTCAGTACTTC.